This T cell receptor (beta chain) was recovered during a study of OX40 agonist ivuxolimab in advanced cancers. Study as a whole: Ivuxolimab is an agonistic anti-OX40 (CD134) antibody, and patients were treated with it.

V was pared by 2 bases and J by 5 bases, with 16 bases between. CDR1 is GTSNPN and CDR2 is SVGIG in the germline V gene (reference sequence). The CDR3 totals 15 residues. Study-wide results and caveats: Expansion of clones was among the lowest in partial responders at 0.1-3.0 mg/kg.

Enrollment shut out patients with autoimmune disease history or systemic immunosuppression. A remark on this clone: The antigen is unknown.

Produced via immunoSEQ multiplex PCR; TCRdb's table is partial and in-frame only. The repertoire holds more than 70,000 clones, with roughly 87% as singletons. The sample was CD4+ or CD8+ T cells sorted from blood, taken in a trial of the OX40 agonist ivuxolimab. The sequence was obtained from an adult with an advanced solid tumor such as melanoma, head and neck, liver or kidney cancer. The V gene is TRBV30, the J gene TRBJ1-5; D remains unclear. The CDR3: CAWSSVGGRDQPQHF. In DNA form, the CDR3 reads TGTGCCTGGAGTTCCGTGGGAGGGCGCGATCAGCCCCAGCATTTT.